The next 21 T cell receptor beta chains were all read from a single sample in a study of CD8 T cells in Susac syndrome. Random hexamers were used to reverse transcribe the RNA input (about 0.5 to 1 ug). TCRdb reanalysed the immunoSEQ multiplex PCR reads using MiXCR and keeps one entry per CDR3 protein. The repertoire has 250,000 or so distinct CDR3 sequences, 93% of them found once; the top ten carry 0.065% to 0.08%. The sample consisted of CD4+ T cells from PBMCs. Receptors were obtained from a human donor with multiple sclerosis.

V and J are TRBV29-1 and TRBJ1-1; D may be TRBD1 (5 bases). The V end lost 7 bases, the J end lost 1 base, and 13 bases lay between the germline ends. CDR3 length: 13 residues. Looked up from germline, CDR1 is SQVTM and CDR2 is ANQGSEA. CDR3 DNA: TGCAGCGCCTCGACAGATTCGAACACTGAAGCTTTCTTT. Translated, it gives CSASTDSNTEAFF.

V usage is TRBV7-2 and J usage is TRBJ1-3; D perhaps matches TRBD1 (6 bases). V was clipped by 4 bases and J by 4 bases, with 14 bases between them. This CDR3 region has 15 residues. Germline CDR1 and CDR2: SGHTA and FQGNSA. CDR3: CASSSVTGTGNTIYF. CDR3 DNA sequence: TGTGCCAGCAGCTCCGTTACAGGGACAGGAAACACCATATATTTT.

The rearrangement uses TRBV18 and TRBJ1-2; D remains ambiguous. Between the trimmed V and J ends, which lost 2 bases and 14 bases, there was a span of 21 bases. The CDR3 covers 14 residues. CDR1 is KGHSH, CDR2 LQKENI, per germline. The CDR3 nucleotides read TGTGCCAGCTCACCAGGTTTGGGCCGAGATTTAGGAACCTTC. Protein: CASSPGLGRDLGTF.

The chain has TRBV5-4 and TRBJ2-5, with 9 positions matching TRBD2. With V trimmed by 0 bases and J by 5 bases, 8 bases remained unmatched. The germline V gene encodes CDR1 SGHNT and CDR2 YYREEE (reference sequence). The CDR3 sequence is 16 residues long. The CDR3 reads CASSLAGLAGTETQYF. DNA for the CDR3: TGTGCCAGCAGCTTGGCCGGGCTAGCGGGAACGGAGACCCAGTACTTC.

The chain is built from TRBV30 and TRBJ2-7; 7 bases are shared with TRBD1. The CDR3 totals 12 residues. CDR1 is GTSNPN, CDR2 SVGIG, per germline (reference sequence). The J segment lost 6 bases and the V segment lost 4 bases, leaving 6 bases of the junction unmatched. The CDR3 DNA reads as TGTGCCTGGAACCACCCAGGGGGCGAGCAGTACTTC. This encodes CAWNHPGGEQYF.

This rearrangement joins TRBV4-1 to TRBJ1-1; D unclear. The V end was cut by 4 bases, the J end by 10 bases, with 16 bases between. Germline CDR1 is MGHRA and CDR2 is YSYEKL. The CDR3 contains 13 residues. The CDR3 DNA sequence: TGCGCCAGCAGCCGAGAGTCTCCCGGAGGAGCTTTCTTT. It is translated as CASSRESPGGAFF.

The rearrangement joins TRBV29-1 to TRBJ2-1; 12 nucleotides align to TRBD2. V dropped 1 base and J dropped 7; count of bases not matched to a gene: 2. Germline lookup yields CDR1 SQVTM and CDR2 ANQGSEA. The CDR3 loop spans 14 amino acids. The CDR3 reads CSVEALAGGNEQFF. DNA of the CDR3: TGCAGCGTTGAAGCACTAGCGGGAGGTAATGAGCAGTTCTTC.

The chain carries TRBV6-2 or TRBV6-3 and TRBJ2-4, with D perhaps given as TRBD1 or TRBD2 (5 bases each). The CDR3 runs 15 residues. CDR1 and CDR2 from the germline V gene are MNHEY and SVGEGT. V gave up 8 bases and J gave up 4 bases, with 18 bases separating them. For the CDR3, the DNA is TGTGCCAGCGAACTACGGGGCGGCGAAAAAAACATTCAGTACTTC. Its protein product is CASELRGGEKNIQYF.

The genes are TRBV12-3 or TRBV12-4 and TRBJ2-1, with 11 nucleotides matching TRBD1. V lost 6 bases and J lost 9; bases outside the gene matches: 10. The CDR3 totals 15 residues. In DNA form, the CDR3 reads TGTGCCAGCAGCTTCGGGACAGGGGGACGAGGTGAGCAGTTCTTC. It specifies CASSFGTGGRGEQFF.

The chain is built from TRBV12-3 or TRBV12-4 and TRBJ1-4; the D gene is possibly TRBD1 (6 bases). Trimming left V 5 bases short and J 4 bases short, with 14 bases between. This CDR3 spans 15 amino acids. Here the CDR3 reads CASSPMGGLNEKLFF. CDR3 DNA sequence: TGTGCCAGCAGTCCCATGGGGGGGCTTAATGAAAAACTGTTTTTT.

The V call is TRBV28, the J call TRBJ2-7, with 7 bases lining up with TRBD2. The CDR3 is 16 residues long. The trim removed 6 bases at V and 3 bases at J, leaving 14 bases unmatched. CDR1 is MDHEN and CDR2 is SYDVKM in the germline V gene. As DNA, the CDR3 is TGTGCCAGCAGCCATCCCCGGGGGACTAAGCACTACGAGCAGTACTTC. Translating it yields CASSHPRGTKHYEQYF.

The chain joins TRBV5-1 to TRBJ2-6, with D possibly TRBD1 on 5 matching bases. CDR1 and CDR2 (germline): SGHRS, YFSETQ. Trimming left V 0 bases short and J 2 bases short, with 9 bases between. The CDR3 is 16 amino acids. DNA of the CDR3: TGCGCCAGCAGCTTGGAAGGACAACCTGGGGCCAACGTCCTGACTTTC. This encodes CASSLEGQPGANVLTF. Full variable domain (rest looked up from reference TRBV5-1 and TRBJ2-6): KAGVTQTPRYLIKTRGQQVTLSCSPISGHRSVSWYQQTPGQGLQFLFEYFSETQRNKGNFPGRFSGRQFSNSRSEMNVSTLELGDSALYLCASSLEGQPGANVLTFGAGSRLTVL.

The J gene is TRBJ1-6, the V gene TRBV5-4, with 7 bases matching TRBD1. This CDR3 is built from 16 residues. Germline CDR1 SGHNT, CDR2 YYREEE (reference sequence). V was pared by 4 bases and J by 7 bases, with 11 bases of the junction left unmatched. The CDR3 region is CASSPSTQGRNSPLHF. DNA of the CDR3: TGTGCCAGCAGCCCGTCCACACAGGGGAGGAATTCACCCCTCCACTTT.

The chain carries TRBV6-1 and TRBJ1-1, with D unclear. V was trimmed by 4 bases and J by 3 bases, leaving 18 bases between them. The CDR3 is 16 amino acids. From germline, CDR1 is MNHNS and CDR2 SASEGT. As DNA, the CDR3 is TGTGCCAGCAGTGCTCGGCTCTTAGGTGGGGACACTGAAGCTTTCTTT. This sequence encodes CASSARLLGGDTEAFF.

V gene TRBV14 combines with J gene TRBJ2-3; 10 nucleotides align to TRBD1. Germline V gives CDR1 SGHDN, CDR2 FVKESK. V trimming: 6 bases; J trimming: 2 bases; junction bases outside the gene matches: 5. The CDR3 is 15 amino acids. The CDR3 loop is CASRRQGANTDTQYF. CDR3 nucleotides: TGTGCCAGCAGGCGACAGGGGGCCAACACAGATACGCAGTATTTT.

J is TRBJ2-7 and V is TRBV6-6, with D perhaps TRBD2 (5 bases). Trimming left V 2 bases short and J 3 bases short, with 11 bases between. This CDR3 comprises 14 residues. CDR1 and CDR2 from the germline V gene are MNHNY and SVGAGI (reference sequence). CDR3 protein: CASSYLYGNYEQYV. CDR3 sequence (DNA): TGTGCCAGCAGTTACCTCTACGGGAACTACGAGCAGTACGTC.

The chain employs TRBV24-1 and TRBJ2-2; D unresolved. Trimming removed 2 bases at V and 7 bases at J, with 4 bases between. The CDR3 runs 12 residues. From germline, CDR1 is KGHDR and CDR2 SFDVKD. This chain's CDR3 is CATSDWNGELFF. In DNA form, the CDR3 reads TGTGCCACCAGTGATTGGAACGGGGAGCTGTTTTTT.

The rearrangement uses TRBV7-9 and TRBJ2-1; D unclear. In germline, CDR1 is SEHNR, CDR2 FQNEAQ (reference sequence). The V and J ends lost 1 base and 1 base respectively, with 14 bases between them. The CDR3 runs to 17 residues. The CDR3 coding sequence is TGTGCCAGCAGCTTAGAGGTTAATATTCGGTCCTACAATGAGCAGTTCTTC. Translating gives CASSLEVNIRSYNEQFF.

The chain uses TRBV9 and TRBJ2-3; D unresolved. Trimming left V 0 bases short and J 3 bases short, with 11 bases between. Germline-derived CDR1 and CDR2 are SGDLS and YYNGEE. This CDR3 comprises 15 residues. CDR3 amino acids: CASSVASHSTDTQYF. CDR3 nucleotide sequence: TGTGCCAGCAGCGTAGCTTCACATTCGACAGATACGCAGTATTTT.

The rearrangement uses TRBV9 and TRBJ1-2; 7 bases line up with TRBD1. V shed 3 bases and J 4 bases; nucleotides not matched to a gene: 6. Germline assignment: CDR1 SGDLS and CDR2 YYNGEE. The CDR3 is made up of 14 amino acids. CDR3 nucleotides: TGTGCCAGCAGCGAGGGGGACAGCTCCTATGGCTACACCTTC. Residues: CASSEGDSSYGYTF. Combining the CDR3 with reference TRBV9 and TRBJ1-2 gives the whole variable domain DSGVTQTPKHLITATGQRVTLRCSPRSGDLSVYWYQQSLDQGLQFLIQYYNGEERAKGNILERFSAQQFPDLHSELNLSSLELGDSALYFCASSEGDSSYGYTFGSGTRLTVV.

This chain links TRBV19 with TRBJ2-1, with 10 bases identical to TRBD2. The CDR3 has 13 amino acids. Germline CDR1 LNHDA, CDR2 SQIVND (reference sequence). Unmatched junction bases numbered 4, after V lost 7 bases and J lost 7 bases. The CDR3 nucleotides read TGTGCCAGTAATAAAGCGGGAGGGAATGAGCAGTTCTTC. Translated, it gives CASNKAGGNEQFF.